The source of this TCR beta chain is a study of cytomegalovirus exposure and HLA in healthy donors. Study results and caveats: A prior analysis recorded that most TCR beta V segments were productive about 90% or about 30% of the time. Most TCR sequences were seen very rarely across donors, but some public TCRs occurred in many. Per a later analysis, fewer than 20,000 TCR beta sequences showed association with HLA alleles at 0.05 false discovery rate.

PCR was performed using 60 Vbeta and 13 Jbeta primers. The data were produced by immunoSEQ multiplex PCR, yet TCRdb's version contains in-frame clones alone and is incomplete. The profile shows approximately 150,000 clones, 75% of them singletons. Details on this clone: Its antigen remains unidentified.

This clonotype originated in a young man in good health and CMV-seropositive. The sample was PBMCs.

The CDR3 nucleotides are TGTGCCAGCAGCTCCTCAGGGGTGGTCGCTTTCTTT. Protein sequence: CASSSSGVVAFF. This chain links TRBV7-9 with TRBJ1-1; D might be TRBD1 (6 bases). With 4 bases removed from V and 11 bases from J, the gap between germline ends came to 14 bases. The CDR3 is 12 residues long. CDR1 SEHNR and CDR2 FQNEAQ come from the germline V gene (reference sequence).